This TCR beta chain comes out of a study of breast tumors, draining lymph nodes, adjacent tissues. Study-wide results and caveats: Data fit most tumor T cells coming from lymph node, expanding in tumor.

The V segment lost 4 bases and the J segment 3 bases; nucleotides outside the gene matches: 11. Germline values: CDR1 SGHRS, CDR2 YFSETQ. The CDR3 is 16 residues long. Turning to this clonotype: Its antigen is still unknown. Lacking the conserved final phenylalanine or tryptophan, this CDR3 likely reflects a read error.

TCRdb itself ran the multiplex PCR reads through MiXCR, one entry per CDR3 protein. The table has roughly 70,000 distinct CDR3 sequences, roughly 40% seen once. The sequenced sample was breast tumor tissue. The TCR comes from a female donor with breast cancer. Some clones in this sample may be carry-over from other donors' samples. The chain joins TRBV5-1 to TRBJ1-2; TRBD1 agrees at 8 bases. CDR3 loop: CASSLWTGHRHYGYTL. CDR3 sequence (DNA): TGCGCCAGCAGCCTTTGGACAGGGCATCGACACTATGGCTACACCCTC.